This T cell receptor (beta chain) was recovered during a study of type 1 regulatory T cells. MiXCR, run by TCRdb on the reads, gives a single entry per CDR3 protein. The sample consists of 63,000 or so distinct CDR3 sequences, 49% of them appearing once. V dropped 5 bases and J dropped 4; count of bases not matched to a gene: 8. Germline CDR1 SGHTA, CDR2 FQGNSA. CDR3 length equals 15 residues. For this clonotype: Antigen specificity is unknown.

Sequencing was carried out using cultured non-Tr1 T cells, either the whole culture or a sorted T cell fraction (not recorded which). This rearrangement joins TRBV7-2 to TRBJ1-3; TRBD1 matches 7 bases. The receptor's source is a human donor in good health. The CDR3 region has the DNA TGTGCCAGCAGCACAAGGACAGGAGCAGGAAACACCATATATTTT. Translating it yields CASSTRTGAGNTIYF.